The rows below give T cell receptor beta chains drawn from one sample of a study of PD-1 blockade in mismatch repair-deficient tumors. Clones were sequenced by immunoSEQ multiplex PCR, and TCRdb holds only the in-frame ones, with some missing. The sample carries roughly 50,000 clones, about 84% recorded once. The sequences come from peripheral blood, collected less than 21 weeks after starting pembrolizumab. The receptor source for this set is an adult with mismatch repair-deficient cancer. Both conserved end residues are part of each CDR3. D genes are given only for firm matches. Size tells how often a clone was seen (once, few, many) or the class of an expanded clone, and some rows leave it out.

V gene,J gene,D gene,clone size,CDR3 protein,CDR3 DNA
TRBV21-1,TRBJ1-3,-,-,CASSKKAFAGNTIYF,TGTGCCAGCAGCAAAAAGGCGTTTGCTGGAAACACCATATATTTT
TRBV7-8,TRBJ1-2,-,few,CASSRTTQGNGYTF,TGTGCCAGCAGCCGCACGACCCAGGGAAATGGCTACACCTTC
TRBV7-6,TRBJ1-3,TRBD1,-,CASSLTLQGAGNTIYF,TGTGCCAGCAGCTTAACCCTACAGGGGGCGGGAAACACCATATATTTT
TRBV6-4,TRBJ1-2,-,-,CASSEKHRSYYGYTF,TGTGCCAGCAGTGAAAAACACCGGAGTTACTATGGCTACACCTTC
TRBV7-3,TRBJ2-1,TRBD2,-,CASSPGLGPNEQFF,TGTGCCAGCAGCCCAGGACTAGGTCCCAATGAGCAGTTCTTC
TRBV16,TRBJ1-5,-,-,CASSQSPSNQPQHF,TGTGCCAGCAGCCAATCGCCATCAAATCAGCCCCAGCATTTT
TRBV30,TRBJ2-7,TRBD2,once,CAREGPRDEQYF,TGTGCCCGGGAGGGGCCACGAGACGAGCAGTACTTC
TRBV11-3,TRBJ2-3,TRBD2,-,CASSSRGSGLTDTQYF,TGTGCCAGCAGCTCCCGGGGTAGCGGGCTCACAGATACGCAGTATTTT
TRBV9,TRBJ2-2,TRBD2,-,CASSVEGLAGGPGGELFF,TGTGCCAGCAGCGTCGAAGGACTAGCGGGAGGGCCGGGCGGGGAGCTGTTTTTT
TRBV18,TRBJ1-2,-,few,CASSQQGDYGYTF,TGTGCCAGCTCACAACAGGGAGACTATGGCTACACCTTC
TRBV19,TRBJ2-1,-,medium-sized,CASSIAPSSYNEQFF,TGTGCCAGTAGTATAGCCCCGAGCTCCTACAATGAGCAGTTCTTC
TRBV5-1,TRBJ2-2,TRBD2,-,CASSKVASGNTGELFF,TGCGCCAGCAGTAAGGTGGCTAGCGGGAACACCGGGGAGCTGTTTTTT
TRBV28,TRBJ2-7,-,-,CASSPRDGSYEQYF,TGTGCCAGCAGTCCGAGGGACGGCTCCTACGAGCAGTACTTC
TRBV5-8,TRBJ1-4,-,-,CASSSTGIQEKLFF,TGTGCCAGCAGCTCAACAGGGATTCAGGAAAAACTGTTTTTT
TRBV30,TRBJ1-1,-,-,CAWSATNTEAFF,TGTGCCTGGAGCGCCACGAACACTGAAGCTTTCTTT
TRBV7-3,TRBJ1-5,-,-,CASSLAGPPNQPQHF,TGTGCCAGCAGCTTGGCAGGTCCACCAAATCAGCCCCAGCATTTT
TRBV14,TRBJ2-7,TRBD1,-,CASSHTGVYEQYF,TGTGCCAGCAGCCACACAGGGGTCTACGAGCAGTACTTC
TRBV5-1,TRBJ1-1,-,-,CASSPMGAWNTEAFF,TGCGCCAGCAGCCCAATGGGGGCCTGGAACACTGAAGCTTTCTTT
TRBV27,TRBJ2-1,-,-,CASRDFHNEQFF,TGTGCCAGCAGGGATTTCCACAATGAGCAGTTCTTC
TRBV6-1,TRBJ1-2,-,-,CASSEYGSNYGYTF,TGTGCCAGCAGTGAGTATGGGAGCAACTATGGCTACACCTTC
TRBV23-1,TRBJ2-5,TRBD1,few,CASSQPGTAYQETQYF,TGCGCCAGCAGTCAACCCGGGACAGCGTACCAAGAGACCCAGTACTTC
TRBV18,TRBJ1-1,-,-,CASSQGKGTEAFF,TGTGCCAGCTCACAGGGGAAAGGAACTGAAGCTTTCTTT
TRBV4-1,TRBJ1-5,-,few,CASSQVKGQPQHF,TGCGCCAGCAGCCAAGTAAAGGGGCAGCCCCAGCATTTT
TRBV23-1,TRBJ1-5,-,-,CASSPSDRYSNQPQHF,TGCGCCAGCAGTCCTTCAGACAGATATAGCAATCAGCCCCAGCATTTT
TRBV4-3,TRBJ2-3,TRBD2,-,CASSSGRADGTDTQYF,TGCGCCAGCTCGAGCGGGAGGGCCGACGGCACAGATACGCAGTATTTT
TRBV7-9,TRBJ1-5,TRBD1,-,CASSPQGGQPQHF,TGTGCCAGCAGCCCACAGGGGGGACAGCCCCAGCATTTT
TRBV5-1,TRBJ1-5,TRBD1,-,CASSADGTGIQPQHF,TGCGCCAGCAGCGCGGACGGGACAGGGATTCAGCCCCAGCATTTT
TRBV7-9,TRBJ2-3,-,few,CASSLTSWDTQYF,TGTGCCAGCAGCTTAACTAGTTGGGATACGCAGTATTTT
TRBV6-5,TRBJ2-3,-,-,CASSYSGSRADTQYF,TGTGCCAGCAGTTACTCGGGTAGTCGCGCAGATACGCAGTATTTT
TRBV7-9,TRBJ1-1,-,-,CASSSGMEGGSEAFF,TGTGCCAGCAGCTCCGGAATGGAGGGAGGGAGTGAAGCTTTCTTT
TRBV6-1,TRBJ2-3,-,-,CASSESPADTQYF,TGTGCCAGCAGTGAAAGTCCGGCAGATACGCAGTATTTT
TRBV30,TRBJ2-2,-,-,CAWSTGANTGELFF,TGTGCCTGGAGTACCGGAGCGAACACCGGGGAGCTGTTTTTT
TRBV6-6,TRBJ2-7,TRBD1,-,CASNKDRGSSYEQYF,TGTGCCAGCAATAAAGACAGGGGGAGTTCCTACGAGCAGTACTTC
TRBV14,TRBJ2-7,-,-,CASSQETVTYEQYF,TGTGCCAGCAGCCAAGAGACTGTCACCTACGAGCAGTACTTC
TRBV9,TRBJ1-2,-,-,CASSVDSGIHGYTF,TGTGCCAGCAGCGTAGATTCAGGGATACATGGCTACACCTTC
TRBV18,TRBJ1-2,-,-,CASSPQILRGTTHGYTF,TGTGCCAGCTCACCACAAATTCTGAGAGGGACAACGCATGGCTACACCTTC
TRBV6-1,TRBJ2-7,-,-,CASSQLTYEQYF,TGTGCCAGCAGTCAGCTAACCTACGAGCAGTACTTC
TRBV27,TRBJ1-5,-,-,CASSLRRNLGGGSYSNQPQHF,TGTGCCAGCAGTTTAAGGCGGAATTTAGGGGGGGGGAGTTATAGCAATCAGCCCCAGCATTTT
TRBV7-2,TRBJ2-7,-,-,CASSLEAGVIYEQYF,TGTGCCAGCAGCTTAGAGGCAGGGGTGATCTACGAGCAGTACTTC
TRBV5-1,TRBJ2-7,-,-,CASQLGPLYEQYF,TGCGCCAGCCAACTGGGCCCGCTCTACGAGCAGTACTTC
TRBV2,TRBJ1-2,TRBD1,-,CASGSDRGYTF,TGTGCCAGCGGGTCCGACAGGGGATACACCTTC
TRBV27,TRBJ2-7,-,-,CASSMGLPEQYF,TGTGCCAGCAGTATGGGACTTCCCGAGCAGTACTTC
TRBV7-2,TRBJ2-1,-,-,CASSYVRGSGNEQFF,TGTGCCAGCAGCTACGTGCGGGGCTCGGGTAATGAGCAGTTCTTC
TRBV30,TRBJ2-3,-,-,CAWSSPRRGTDTQYF,TGTGCCTGGAGTAGCCCCCGAAGGGGCACAGATACGCAGTATTTT
TRBV7-9,TRBJ2-7,-,-,CASSLGGEAYEQYF,TGTGCCAGCAGCTTGGGGGGAGAGGCCTACGAGCAGTACTTC
TRBV27,TRBJ2-7,-,-,CASSLSGPTGYEQYF,TGTGCCAGCAGTTTATCGGGGCCAACTGGGTACGAGCAGTACTTC
TRBV18,TRBJ1-3,-,-,CASSPGVQGYSGNTIYF,TGTGCCAGCTCACCGGGGGTCCAGGGCTACTCTGGAAACACCATATATTTT